This TCR beta chain stems from a study of T cell clones after liver transplantation. The wider study: TCRbeta sequencing after a pre-transplant mixed lymphocyte reaction identified graft-donor-reactive clones, later tracked in post-transplant blood. Study results and limitations: Graft donor-reactive T cells possibly entered the graft instead of undergoing deletion.

Clones were sequenced by immunoSEQ multiplex PCR, and TCRdb holds only the in-frame ones, with some missing. This table holds 65,000 to 70,000 clones, 80% to 95% found once. V was cut by 7 bases and J by 6 bases, with 16 bases left in between. Germline values: CDR1 SGHAT, CDR2 FQNNGV. The CDR3 runs 13 residues. In regard to this clone: Its antigen is unidentified.

The sequence came from a human patient who received a liver transplant. Part of the T cells may come from the graft donor. Sequenced material: CD4+ T cells from blood, taken about 25 months after liver transplant. The chain is built from TRBV11-2 and TRBJ2-7; D gene ambiguous. The CDR3 nucleotides read TGTGCCAGCAACCCCTTTCGGGCAGCCGAGCAGTACTTC. It encodes CASNPFRAAEQYF.